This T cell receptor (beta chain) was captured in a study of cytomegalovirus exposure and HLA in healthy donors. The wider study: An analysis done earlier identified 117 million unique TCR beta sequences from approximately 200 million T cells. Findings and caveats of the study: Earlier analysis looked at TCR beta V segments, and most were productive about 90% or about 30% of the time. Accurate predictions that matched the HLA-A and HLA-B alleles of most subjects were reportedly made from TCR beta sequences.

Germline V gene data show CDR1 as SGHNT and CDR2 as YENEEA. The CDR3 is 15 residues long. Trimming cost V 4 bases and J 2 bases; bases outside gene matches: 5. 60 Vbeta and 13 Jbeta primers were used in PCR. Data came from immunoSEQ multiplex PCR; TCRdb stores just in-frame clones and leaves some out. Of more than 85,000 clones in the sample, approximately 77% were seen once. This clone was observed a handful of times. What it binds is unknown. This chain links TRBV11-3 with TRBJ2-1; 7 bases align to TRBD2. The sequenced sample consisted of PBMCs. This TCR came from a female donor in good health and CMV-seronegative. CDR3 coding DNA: TGTGCCAGCAGCTCTGAAAGCGGGGCCTACAATGAGCAGTTCTTC. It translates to CASSSESGAYNEQFF.